Below, 27 T cell receptor beta chains from the same sample are listed, as sequenced in a study of PD-1 blockade in classical Hodgkin lymphoma. TCRdb's copy holds only in-frame clones and misses some; the assay was immunoSEQ multiplex PCR. The sample shows 49,000 or so clones, 80% of them seen only once. Each and every patient relapsed after autologous stem cell transplantation, and patients got differing brentuximab vedotin exposure. Source: peripheral blood mononuclear cells (PBMCs), taken before the second cycle of nivolumab. All receptors derive from a human donor with classical Hodgkin lymphoma.

V usage is TRBV7-6 and J usage is TRBJ1-1; D is possibly TRBD1 (6 bases). The V gene's germline CDR1 is SGHVS and CDR2 FNYEAQ. V dropped 4 bases and J dropped 0 bases, with 12 bases sitting between them. The CDR3 is 15 residues long. The chain's CDR3 is CASSSGQFMNTEAFF. The CDR3 DNA sequence: TGTGCCAGCAGCTCCGGACAGTTCATGAACACTGAAGCTTTCTTT.

J is TRBJ2-7 and V is TRBV7-9; 12 bases agree with TRBD1. V was pared by 5 bases and J by 6 bases, with 17 bases of the junction left unmatched. The CDR3 runs to 18 residues. The germline V gene encodes CDR1 SEHNR and CDR2 FQNEAQ (reference sequence). CDR3 nucleotide sequence: TGTGCCAGCAGCCAAGGGGGGCGTCCGGGACAGGGGGCGAGCGAGCAGTACTTC. It encodes CASSQGGRPGQGASEQYF.

CDR3 in amino acids: CASSRTVNYGYTF. For the CDR3, the DNA is TGTGCCAGCAGCCGAACAGTGAACTATGGCTACACCTTC. The J gene is TRBJ1-2, the V gene TRBV28; no firm D call. Per germline, CDR1 MDHEN and CDR2 SYDVKM. V lost 6 bases and J lost 2, with 10 bases in between. The CDR3 sequence is 13 residues long.

V is TRBV21-1 and J is TRBJ2-7; TRBD1, as called in the table, went unchecked against the DNA. TRBV21-1 represents a pseudogene. The CDR3 covers 16 residues. CDR3 region: CASSKKGTPFTYEQYF. The CDR3 coding sequence is TGTGCCAGCAGCAAAAAGGGGACACCGTTTACTTACGAGCAGTACTTC.

The J gene is TRBJ2-7, the V gene TRBV6-5, with 10 nucleotides matching TRBD2. Germline trimming cut 4 bases from V and 4 bases from J; bases unmatched to any gene: 10. Germline V gene lookup returns CDR1 MNHEY and CDR2 SVGAGI. This CDR3 spans 16 amino acids. CDR3: CASSSTAGGGRYEQYF. CDR3 DNA sequence: TGTGCCAGCAGTTCCACAGCGGGAGGGGGCCGGTACGAGCAGTACTTC.

The V gene is TRBV18, the J gene TRBJ2-3; D remains unclear. Germline V gene data show CDR1 as KGHSH and CDR2 as LQKENI. This CDR3 spans 14 amino acids. With 3 bases removed from V and 1 base from J, the gap between germline ends came to 8 bases. CDR3 DNA: TGTGCCAGCTCACCTAACAGCCGCACAGATACGCAGTATTTT. Amino acids: CASSPNSRTDTQYF.

The chain carries TRBV6-5 and TRBJ1-5; possible D gene TRBD1, 5 bases. CDR1 is MNHEY, CDR2 SVGAGI, per germline. This CDR3 is 13 amino acids long. V was pared by 5 bases and J by 15 bases, with 20 bases between. CDR3 sequence reads: CASSTRWGGSRHF. CDR3 nucleotides: TGTGCCAGCAGTACCCGATGGGGGGGGTCAAGGCATTTT.

The chain couples TRBV6-5 to TRBJ1-2; 11 bases are a match to TRBD1. V was pared by 6 bases and J by 4 bases, with 7 bases of the junction left unmatched. CDR3 length: 15 residues. Per the germline V gene, CDR1 is MNHEY and CDR2 is SVGAGI. The CDR3 sequence: CASSYGQGAGYGYTF. Here the CDR3 DNA reads TGTGCCAGCAGCTATGGACAGGGGGCCGGCTATGGCTACACCTTC.

The gene calls are TRBV7-2 and TRBJ1-2; D is perhaps TRBD1 (5 bases). Trimming removed 5 bases from V and 2 bases from J, with 18 bases in between. The CDR3 sequence is 16 residues long. CDR1 and CDR2 from the germline V gene are SGHTA and FQGNSA. The CDR3 loop reads CASSPRGGRVNYGYTF. DNA for the CDR3: TGTGCCAGCAGCCCTCGGGGGGGAAGGGTAAACTATGGCTACACCTTC.

This chain connects TRBV4-2 to TRBJ1-2; TRBD1 might be the D (5 bases). This CDR3 contains 14 residues. Germline assignment: CDR1 LGHNA and CDR2 YNFKEQ. Trimming pared 1 base from V and 3 bases from J, leaving 9 bases between. CDR3 in amino acids: CASSQADSHYGYTF. The DNA of the CDR3 is TGTGCCAGCAGCCAAGCAGACAGCCACTATGGCTACACCTTC.

The chain couples TRBV11-2 to TRBJ2-2; TRBD1 agrees at 8 bases. After removal of 4 bases from V and 6 bases from J, the junction contained 4 bases not matched to a gene. In germline, CDR1 is SGHAT, CDR2 FQNNGV. The CDR3 runs to 14 residues. CDR3 DNA sequence: TGTGCCAGCAGCTCGACAGGGGAGGCCGGGGAGCTGTTTTTT. This codes for CASSSTGEAGELFF.

In DNA form, the CDR3 reads TGTGCCAGCAGCTCCCGAGGTGCGATTGCGCAGTATTTT. Translating it yields CASSSRGAIAQYF. The gene calls are TRBV11-2 and TRBJ2-3; no firm D call. V lost 4 bases and J 10 bases, leaving 15 bases between the germline ends. The CDR3 contains 13 residues. Germline values: CDR1 SGHAT, CDR2 FQNNGV.

The V and J genes are TRBV2 and TRBJ1-4; D may be TRBD1 (6 bases). The V and J ends lost 2 bases and 4 bases respectively, with 8 bases between them. The CDR3 length is 14 residues. Germline CDR1 reads SNHLY; CDR2 reads FYNNEI. DNA for the CDR3: TGTGCCAGCAGTGAACAGGGGAATAATGAAAAACTGTTTTTT. This translates into CASSEQGNNEKLFF.

This clone qualifies as medium-sized (0.01 to 0.1%). Additional DNA sequences in this sample encode the identical CDR3. CDR3 residues: CSVRTDLNQPQHF. CDR3 DNA sequence: TGCAGCGTTCGGACAGATCTTAATCAGCCCCAGCATTTT. This chain uses TRBV29-1 with TRBJ1-5; possible D gene TRBD1, 6 bases. The CDR3 has 13 residues. Germline loops: CDR1 SQVTM, CDR2 ANQGSEA. Between the trimmed V and J ends, which lost 5 bases and 4 bases, there was a span of 12 bases.

This chain uses TRBV14 with TRBJ1-2; the D gene is possibly TRBD1 (5 bases). CDR3 length: 13 residues. V was clipped by 1 base and J by 5 bases, with 8 bases between them. CDR1 SGHDN and CDR2 FVKESK come from the germline V gene. CDR3 amino acids: CASSQGRGYGYTF. In nucleotides, the CDR3 is TGTGCCAGCAGCCAAGGGAGGGGTTATGGCTACACCTTC.

In DNA form, the CDR3 reads TGTGCCAGCAGCGCGGACAGGGTCTCCTACGAGCAGTACTTC. Translated, it gives CASSADRVSYEQYF. The chain has TRBV9 and TRBJ2-7; 8 nucleotides agree with TRBD1. Unmatched junction bases numbered 2, after V lost 3 bases and J lost 0 bases. Germline CDR1 SGDLS, CDR2 YYNGEE. The CDR3 extends over 14 amino acids.

The chain couples TRBV27 to TRBJ2-7; 7 positions agree with TRBD1. Trimming cost V 5 bases and J 4 bases; bases outside gene matches: 14. There are 16 residues in the CDR3. Germline V gives CDR1 MNHEY, CDR2 SMNVEV (reference sequence). CDR3 bases: TGTGCCAGCAGTACCCCCAGCCAGGGGGTTGGGTACGAGCAGTACTTC. Its protein is CASSTPSQGVGYEQYF.

In its sample, this clone was seen many times. The CDR3 sequence is CAWRDRGGLLAYEQYF. CDR3 in DNA: TGTGCCTGGAGAGACAGGGGGGGTCTTCTTGCCTACGAGCAGTACTTC. The chain uses TRBV30 and TRBJ2-7, with 9 nucleotides matching TRBD1. This CDR3 is 16 amino acids long. Germline CDR1 reads GTSNPN; CDR2 reads SVGIG (reference sequence). The trim removed 3 bases at V and 2 bases at J, leaving 11 bases unmatched. Complete variable domain (other parts from reference TRBV30 and TRBJ2-7): SQTIHQWPATLVQPVGSPLSLECTVEGTSNPNLYWYRQAAGRGLQLLFYSVGIGQISSEVPQNLSASRPQDRQFILSSKKLLLSDSGFYLCAWRDRGGLLAYEQYFGPGTRLTVT.

This rearrangement joins TRBV5-1 to TRBJ2-2, with a tentative D call TRBD1 (5 bases). V lost 4 bases and J lost 7, with 11 bases in between. Germline CDR1 SGHRS, CDR2 YFSETQ. CDR3 size: 13 residues. The CDR3 DNA is TGCGCCAGCAGCGAGCAGGGCCGCGGGGAGCTGTTTTTT. It translates to CASSEQGRGELFF.

V is TRBV7-9 and J is TRBJ2-1, with 10 nucleotides matching TRBD2. The CDR3 totals 15 residues. Trimming at V came to 5 bases and at J to 9 bases, leaving 10 bases not matched to a gene. Germline V gives CDR1 SEHNR, CDR2 FQNEAQ (reference sequence). The DNA of the CDR3 is TGTGCCAGCAGCCCACCGGGACTAGCGTATACTGAGCAGTTCTTC. Protein: CASSPPGLAYTEQFF. The full variable domain, rest sourced from reference TRBV7-9 and TRBJ2-1, is DTGVSQNPRHKITKRGQNVTFRCDPISEHNRLYWYRQTLGQGPEFLTYFQNEAQLEKSRLLSDRFSAERPKGSFSTLEIQRTEQGDSAMYLCASSPPGLAYTEQFFGPGTRLTVL.

V and J are TRBV27 and TRBJ2-3; no reliable D call. The CDR3 covers 13 residues. The V and J ends lost 3 bases and 3 bases respectively, with 7 bases between them. Germline CDR1 is MNHEY and CDR2 is SMNVEV (reference sequence). The CDR3 reads CASSFIRTDTQYF. The CDR3 bases are TGTGCCAGCAGTTTCATAAGAACAGATACGCAGTATTTT.

V and J are TRBV4-2 and TRBJ2-7, with 8 bases fitting TRBD2. CDR1 is LGHNA and CDR2 is YNFKEQ in the germline V gene. The junction had 9 bases not matched to a gene; V was cut back by 1 base and J by 4 bases. The CDR3 is 16 amino acids. This chain's CDR3 is CASSQAVAGSSYEQYF. In DNA, the CDR3 is TGTGCCAGCAGCCAAGCCGTAGCGGGGAGCAGTTACGAGCAGTACTTC.

The V and J genes are TRBV28 and TRBJ2-3; TRBD2 might be the D (5 bases). CDR1 is MDHEN and CDR2 is SYDVKM in the germline V gene. This CDR3 is built from 13 residues. Trimming removed 5 bases at V and 3 bases at J, with 9 bases between. CDR3 residues: CASSPGSTDTQYF. The CDR3 nucleotides are TGTGCCAGCAGTCCGGGGAGTACAGATACGCAGTATTTT.

The rearrangement links TRBV18 to TRBJ2-3; TRBD2 is a possible D gene (6 bases). CDR1 KGHSH and CDR2 LQKENI come from the germline V gene. Trimming removed 5 bases from V and 0 bases from J, with 12 bases in between. The CDR3 is made up of 15 amino acids. CDR3 residues: CASSFLSGSTDTQYF. The CDR3 bases are TGTGCCAGCTCATTCCTTAGCGGTAGCACAGATACGCAGTATTTT.

V usage is TRBV10-2 and J usage is TRBJ1-1; D may be TRBD1 (6 bases). The CDR3 has 13 amino acids. Trimming left V 9 bases short and J 4 bases short, with 15 bases between. Germline CDR1 and CDR2: WSHSY and SAAADI. The CDR3 nucleotides are TGCGCCAGTCTCCCTTTCAGGGGCACTGAAGCTTTCTTT. It specifies CASLPFRGTEAFF.

The chain is built from TRBV7-2 and TRBJ2-1; D tentatively fits TRBD1 or TRBD2 (6 bases each). The CDR3 consists of 14 residues. The V gene lost 5 bases and the J gene lost 6 bases, with 14 bases spanning the gap. CDR1 SGHTA and CDR2 FQGNSA come from the germline V gene. CDR3 loop: CASSLRWGANEQFF. The DNA of the CDR3 is TGTGCCAGCAGCCTCCGATGGGGGGCCAATGAGCAGTTCTTC. Based on the CDR3 plus reference TRBV7-2 and TRBJ2-1, the full variable domain is GAGVSQSPSNKVTEKGKDVELRCDPISGHTALYWYRQSLGQGLEFLIYFQGNSAPDKSGLPSDRFSAERTGGSVSTLTIQRTQQEDSAVYLCASSLRWGANEQFFGPGTRLTVL.

Comment on this clone: Other DNA sequences within the sample encode an identical CDR3. The CDR3 DNA reads TGTGCCAGCAGCTTAGGGGGCGCTGGAAACACCATATATTTT. Protein product: CASSLGGAGNTIYF. The rearrangement uses TRBV7-2 and TRBJ1-3, with D possibly TRBD1 on 5 matching bases. Looked up from germline, CDR1 is SGHTA and CDR2 is FQGNSA. With 1 base removed from V and 2 bases from J, the gap between germline ends came to 6 bases. This CDR3 comprises 14 residues.